This T cell receptor beta chain was sequenced in a study of shared clonotypes between healthy human individuals. The overall study: There were three CD4 naive, three CD4 memory, two CD8 naive and one CD8 memory plates per donor.

The CD4+ fraction was divided into a CD45RA+ naive subset and a CD45RA-negative memory subset. Note on this clone: Its target is not known.

General observations from the study: The four-donor shared clonotypes exceeded non-shared clonotypes in generation probability, with non-shared ones scoring lower.

This CDR3 spans 16 amino acids. Germline-derived CDR1 and CDR2 are MNHEY and SMNVEV (reference sequence). Repertoires were generated with immunoSEQ multiplex PCR, while TCRdb's copy carries only in-frame clones and drops some. This table has around 1.4 million clones, approximately 98.5% appearing once. The sequenced sample was naive CD4+ T cells sorted from blood. Stated subset: CD45RA+ positively selected. The sequence came from a young man in good health. The chain joins TRBV27 to TRBJ1-4; no clear D gene. The CDR3 DNA follows: TGTGCTCCGGTGGGCATTAGTTGGGCAACTAATGAAAAACTGTTTTTT. Residues: CAPVGISWATNEKLFF.